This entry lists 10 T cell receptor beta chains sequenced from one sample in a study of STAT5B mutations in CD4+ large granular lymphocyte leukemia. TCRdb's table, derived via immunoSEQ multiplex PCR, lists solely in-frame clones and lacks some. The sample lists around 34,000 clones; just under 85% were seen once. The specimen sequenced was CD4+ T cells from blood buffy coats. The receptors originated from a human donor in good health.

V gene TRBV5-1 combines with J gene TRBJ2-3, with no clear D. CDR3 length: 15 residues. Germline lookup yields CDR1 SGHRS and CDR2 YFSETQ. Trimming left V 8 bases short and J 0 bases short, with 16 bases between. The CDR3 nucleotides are TGCGCCAGTTTAGAAAATTTCGCTAGCACAGATACGCAGTATTTT. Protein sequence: CASLENFASTDTQYF.

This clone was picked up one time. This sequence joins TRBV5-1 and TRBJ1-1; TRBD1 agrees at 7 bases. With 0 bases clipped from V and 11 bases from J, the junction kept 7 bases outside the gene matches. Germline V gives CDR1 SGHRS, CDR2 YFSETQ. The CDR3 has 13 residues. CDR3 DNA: TGCGCCAGCAGCTTGGCCTCACAGGGGAAGGCTTTCTTT. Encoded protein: CASSLASQGKAFF.

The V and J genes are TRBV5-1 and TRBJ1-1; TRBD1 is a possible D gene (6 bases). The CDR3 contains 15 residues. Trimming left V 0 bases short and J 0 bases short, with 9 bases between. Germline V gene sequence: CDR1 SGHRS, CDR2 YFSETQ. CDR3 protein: CASSLGGQMNTEAFF. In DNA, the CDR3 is TGCGCCAGCAGCTTGGGAGGACAGATGAACACTGAAGCTTTCTTT.

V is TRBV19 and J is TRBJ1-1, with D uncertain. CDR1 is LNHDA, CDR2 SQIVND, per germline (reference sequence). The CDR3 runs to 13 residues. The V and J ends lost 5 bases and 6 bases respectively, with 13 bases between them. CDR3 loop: CASSLGWESEAFF. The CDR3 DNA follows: TGTGCCAGTAGTCTGGGGTGGGAATCTGAAGCTTTCTTT.

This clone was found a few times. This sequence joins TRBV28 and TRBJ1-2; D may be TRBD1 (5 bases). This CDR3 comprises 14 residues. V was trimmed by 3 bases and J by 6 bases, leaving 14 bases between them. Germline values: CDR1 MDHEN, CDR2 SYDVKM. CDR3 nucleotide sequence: TGTGCCAGCAGTTTCGGCGGGACGGTAGATGGCTACACCTTC. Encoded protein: CASSFGGTVDGYTF.

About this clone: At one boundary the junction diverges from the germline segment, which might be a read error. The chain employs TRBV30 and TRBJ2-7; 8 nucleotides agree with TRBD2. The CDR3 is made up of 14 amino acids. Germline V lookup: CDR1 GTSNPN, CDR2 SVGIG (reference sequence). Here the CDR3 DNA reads TGTGCCTGGAGTGGACCCGGGACTAGGGCTCGTTCGAACTTC. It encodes CAWSGPGTRARSNF.

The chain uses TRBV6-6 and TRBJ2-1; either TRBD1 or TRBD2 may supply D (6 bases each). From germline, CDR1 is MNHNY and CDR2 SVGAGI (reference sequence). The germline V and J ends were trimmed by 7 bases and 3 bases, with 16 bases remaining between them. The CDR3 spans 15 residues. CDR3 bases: TGTGCCAGCACGGTGGCTGGAGGGGGCTACAATGAGCAGTTCTTC. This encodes CASTVAGGGYNEQFF.

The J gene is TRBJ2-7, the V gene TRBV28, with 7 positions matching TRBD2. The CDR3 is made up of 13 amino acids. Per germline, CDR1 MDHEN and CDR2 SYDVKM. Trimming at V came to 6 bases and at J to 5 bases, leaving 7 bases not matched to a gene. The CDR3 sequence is CASRHPTSDEQYF. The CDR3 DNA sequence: TGTGCCAGCAGACACCCAACTAGCGACGAGCAGTACTTC. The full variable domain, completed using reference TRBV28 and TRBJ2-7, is DVKVTQSSRYLVKRTGEKVFLECVQDMDHENMFWYRQDPGLGLRLIYFSYDVKMKEKGDIPEGYSVSREKKERFSLILESASTNQTSMYLCASRHPTSDEQYFGPGTRLTVT.

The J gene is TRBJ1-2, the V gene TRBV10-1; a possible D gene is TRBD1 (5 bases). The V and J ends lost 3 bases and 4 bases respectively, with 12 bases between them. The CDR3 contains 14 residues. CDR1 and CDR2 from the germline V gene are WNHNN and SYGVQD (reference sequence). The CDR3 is CASSEGTAGYGYTF. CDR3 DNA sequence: TGCGCCAGCAGTGAAGGGACCGCTGGCTATGGCTACACCTTC.

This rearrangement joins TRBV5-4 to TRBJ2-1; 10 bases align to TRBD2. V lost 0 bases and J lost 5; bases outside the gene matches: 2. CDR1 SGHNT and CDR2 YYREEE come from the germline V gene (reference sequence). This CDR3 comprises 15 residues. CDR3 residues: CASSLGGLANNEQFF. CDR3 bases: TGTGCCAGCAGCTTGGGGGGACTAGCGAACAATGAGCAGTTCTTC.